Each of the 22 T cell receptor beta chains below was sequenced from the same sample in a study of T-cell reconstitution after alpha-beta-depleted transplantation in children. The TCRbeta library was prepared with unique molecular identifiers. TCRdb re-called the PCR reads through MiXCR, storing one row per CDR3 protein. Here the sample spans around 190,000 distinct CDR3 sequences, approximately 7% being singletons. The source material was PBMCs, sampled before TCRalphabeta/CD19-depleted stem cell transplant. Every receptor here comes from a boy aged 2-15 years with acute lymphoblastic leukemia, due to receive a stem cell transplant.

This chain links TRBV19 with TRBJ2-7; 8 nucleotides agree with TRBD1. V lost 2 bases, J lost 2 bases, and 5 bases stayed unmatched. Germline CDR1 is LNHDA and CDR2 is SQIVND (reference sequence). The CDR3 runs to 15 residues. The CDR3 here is CASSIRGDRTYEQYF. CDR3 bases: TGTGCCAGTAGTATAAGAGGGGACAGGACCTACGAGCAGTACTTC.

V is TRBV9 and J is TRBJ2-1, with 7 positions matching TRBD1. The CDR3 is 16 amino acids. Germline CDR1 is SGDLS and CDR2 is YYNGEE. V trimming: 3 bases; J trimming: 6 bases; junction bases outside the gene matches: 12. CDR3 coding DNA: TGTGCCAGCAGCGCTAGCACAAGACAGGGTTTCAATGAGCAGTTCTTC. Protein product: CASSASTRQGFNEQFF. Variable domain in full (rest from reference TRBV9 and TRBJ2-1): DSGVTQTPKHLITATGQRVTLRCSPRSGDLSVYWYQQSLDQGLQFLIQYYNGEERAKGNILERFSAQQFPDLHSELNLSSLELGDSALYFCASSASTRQGFNEQFFGPGTRLTVL.

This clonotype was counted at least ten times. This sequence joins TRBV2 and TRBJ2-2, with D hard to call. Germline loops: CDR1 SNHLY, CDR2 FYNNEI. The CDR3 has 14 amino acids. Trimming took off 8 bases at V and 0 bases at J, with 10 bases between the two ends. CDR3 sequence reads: CASRRLSNTGELFF. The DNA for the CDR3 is TGTGCCAGCCGCCGACTGTCGAACACCGGGGAGCTGTTTTTT.

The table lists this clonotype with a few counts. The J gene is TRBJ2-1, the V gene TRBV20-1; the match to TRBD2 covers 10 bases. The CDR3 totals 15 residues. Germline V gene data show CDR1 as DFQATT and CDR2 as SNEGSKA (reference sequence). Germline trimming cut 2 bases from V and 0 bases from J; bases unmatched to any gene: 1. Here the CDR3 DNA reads TGCAGTGCTAGACTAGCGGGAGACTCCTACAATGAGCAGTTCTTC. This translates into CSARLAGDSYNEQFF.

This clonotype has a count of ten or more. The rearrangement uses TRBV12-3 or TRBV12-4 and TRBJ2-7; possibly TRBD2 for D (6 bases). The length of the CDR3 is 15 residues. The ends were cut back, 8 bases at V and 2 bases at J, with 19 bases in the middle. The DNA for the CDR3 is TGTGCCAGCGCGACTGGGAGGCAAACTACCTACGAGCAGTACTTC. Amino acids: CASATGRQTTYEQYF.

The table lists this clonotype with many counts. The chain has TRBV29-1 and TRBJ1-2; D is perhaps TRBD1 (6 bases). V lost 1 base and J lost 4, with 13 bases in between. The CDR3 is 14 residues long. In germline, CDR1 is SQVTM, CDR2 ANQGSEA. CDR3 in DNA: TGCAGCGTTGAAGTACTGAGGGGGACCTATGGCTACACCTTC. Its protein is CSVEVLRGTYGYTF.

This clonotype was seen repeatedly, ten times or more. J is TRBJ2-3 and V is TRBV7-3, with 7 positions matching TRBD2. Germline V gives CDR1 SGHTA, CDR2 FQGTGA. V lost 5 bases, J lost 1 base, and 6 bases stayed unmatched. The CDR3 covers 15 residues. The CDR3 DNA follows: TGTGCCAGCAGCAGTAGCGGGTTGGGCACAGATACGCAGTATTTT. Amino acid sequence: CASSSSGLGTDTQYF.

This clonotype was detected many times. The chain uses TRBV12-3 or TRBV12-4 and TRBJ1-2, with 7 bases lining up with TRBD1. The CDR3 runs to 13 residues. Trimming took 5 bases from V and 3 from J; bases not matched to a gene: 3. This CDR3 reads CASSLGTDYGYTF. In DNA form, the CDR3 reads TGTGCCAGCAGTCTAGGGACAGACTATGGCTACACCTTC.

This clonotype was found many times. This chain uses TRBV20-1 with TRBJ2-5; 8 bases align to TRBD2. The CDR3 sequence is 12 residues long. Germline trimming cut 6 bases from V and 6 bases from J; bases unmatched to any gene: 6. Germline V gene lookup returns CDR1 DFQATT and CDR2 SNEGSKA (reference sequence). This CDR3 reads CSAGGGLKTQYF. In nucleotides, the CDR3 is TGCAGTGCCGGGGGGGGTCTAAAGACCCAGTACTTC.

The CDR3 coding sequence is TGTGCCAGCAGCCGCGGGACGCATGGGGCTTTCTTT. Translated, it gives CASSRGTHGAFF. This chain links TRBV3-1 with TRBJ1-1; perhaps TRBD1 as D (5 bases). The length of the CDR3 is 12 residues. Germline V gene data show CDR1 as LGHDT and CDR2 as YNNKEL (reference sequence). V was pared by 4 bases and J by 11 bases, with 14 bases between.

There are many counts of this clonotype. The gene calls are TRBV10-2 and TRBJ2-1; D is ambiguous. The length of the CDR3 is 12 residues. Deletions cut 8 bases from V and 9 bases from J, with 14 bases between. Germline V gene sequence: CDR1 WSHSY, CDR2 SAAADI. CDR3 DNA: TGCGCCAGCTCAATAGCACATGGTGAGCAGTTCTTC. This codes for CASSIAHGEQFF.

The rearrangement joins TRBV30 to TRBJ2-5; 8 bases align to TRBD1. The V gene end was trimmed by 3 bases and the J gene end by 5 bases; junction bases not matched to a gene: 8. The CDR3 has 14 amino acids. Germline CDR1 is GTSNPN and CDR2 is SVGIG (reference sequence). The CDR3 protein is CAWRVQGVGETQYF. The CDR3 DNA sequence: TGTGCCTGGAGAGTACAGGGGGTAGGCGAGACCCAGTACTTC. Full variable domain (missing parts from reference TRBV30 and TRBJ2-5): SQTIHQWPATLVQPVGSPLSLECTVEGTSNPNLYWYRQAAGRGLQLLFYSVGIGQISSEVPQNLSASRPQDRQFILSSKKLLLSDSGFYLCAWRVQGVGETQYFGPGTRLLVL.

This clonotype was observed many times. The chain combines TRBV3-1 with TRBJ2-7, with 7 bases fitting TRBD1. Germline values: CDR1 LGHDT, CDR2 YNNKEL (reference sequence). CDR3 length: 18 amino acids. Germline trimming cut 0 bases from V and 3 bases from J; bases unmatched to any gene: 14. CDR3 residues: CASSQEILIGTVNYEQYF. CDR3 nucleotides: TGTGCCAGCAGCCAAGAAATACTCATAGGGACAGTAAACTACGAGCAGTACTTC.

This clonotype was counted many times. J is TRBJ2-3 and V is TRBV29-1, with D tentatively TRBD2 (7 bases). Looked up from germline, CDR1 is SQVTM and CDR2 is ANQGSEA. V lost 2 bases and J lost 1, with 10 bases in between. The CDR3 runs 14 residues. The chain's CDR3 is CSVEKGGGTDTQYF. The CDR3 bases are TGCAGCGTTGAAAAAGGGGGGGGCACAGATACGCAGTATTTT.

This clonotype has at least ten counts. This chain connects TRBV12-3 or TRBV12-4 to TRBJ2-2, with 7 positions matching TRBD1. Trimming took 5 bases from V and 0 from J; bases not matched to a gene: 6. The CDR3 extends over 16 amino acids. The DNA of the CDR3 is TGTGCCAGCAGTCGGAGACAGGGATCGAACACCGGGGAGCTGTTTTTT. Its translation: CASSRRQGSNTGELFF.

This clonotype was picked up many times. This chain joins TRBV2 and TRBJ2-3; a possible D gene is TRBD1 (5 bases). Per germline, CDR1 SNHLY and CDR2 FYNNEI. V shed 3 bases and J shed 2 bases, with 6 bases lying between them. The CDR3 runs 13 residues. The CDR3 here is CASSEDNTDTQYF. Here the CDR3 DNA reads TGTGCCAGCAGTGAGGACAACACAGATACGCAGTATTTT.

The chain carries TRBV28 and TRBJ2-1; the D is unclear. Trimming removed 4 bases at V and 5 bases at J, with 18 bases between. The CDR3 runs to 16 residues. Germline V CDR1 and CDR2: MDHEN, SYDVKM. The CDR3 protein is CASSSETPTVDNEQFF. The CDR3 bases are TGTGCCAGCAGTTCCGAGACCCCGACGGTAGACAATGAGCAGTTCTTC. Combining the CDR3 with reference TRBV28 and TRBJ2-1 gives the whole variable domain DVKVTQSSRYLVKRTGEKVFLECVQDMDHENMFWYRQDPGLGLRLIYFSYDVKMKEKGDIPEGYSVSREKKERFSLILESASTNQTSMYLCASSSETPTVDNEQFFGPGTRLTVL.

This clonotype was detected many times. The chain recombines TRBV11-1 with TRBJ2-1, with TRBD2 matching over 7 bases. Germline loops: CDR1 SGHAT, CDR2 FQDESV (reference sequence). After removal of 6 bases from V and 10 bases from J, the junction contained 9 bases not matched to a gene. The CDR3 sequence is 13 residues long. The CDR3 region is CASRAGYGGEQFF. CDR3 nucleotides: TGTGCCAGCAGAGCGGGATACGGTGGAGAGCAGTTCTTC.

As DNA, the CDR3 is TGTGCCAGCAGCTTAGAGGCAGGGGGCTCCTATAATTCACCCCTCCACTTT. Translating it yields CASSLEAGGSYNSPLHF. This chain joins TRBV11-2 and TRBJ1-6; 7 nucleotides align to TRBD1. The CDR3 length is 17 residues. CDR1 is SGHAT, CDR2 FQNNGV, per germline. With V trimmed by 0 bases and J by 0 bases, 2 bases remained unmatched. The full variable domain, rest sourced from reference TRBV11-2 and TRBJ1-6, is EAGVAQSPRYKIIEKRQSVAFWCNPISGHATLYWYQQILGQGPKLLIQFQNNGVVDDSQLPKDRFSAERLKGVDSTLKIQPAKLEDSAVYLCASSLEAGGSYNSPLHFGNGTRLTVT.

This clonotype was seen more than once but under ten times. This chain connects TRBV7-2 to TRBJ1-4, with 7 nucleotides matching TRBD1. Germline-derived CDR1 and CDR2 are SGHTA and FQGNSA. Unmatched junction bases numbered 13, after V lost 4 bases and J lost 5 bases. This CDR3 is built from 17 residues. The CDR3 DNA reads TGTGCCAGCAGCTCCGGGCAGGACAGGAGGGGGAATGAAAAACTGTTTTTT. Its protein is CASSSGQDRRGNEKLFF.

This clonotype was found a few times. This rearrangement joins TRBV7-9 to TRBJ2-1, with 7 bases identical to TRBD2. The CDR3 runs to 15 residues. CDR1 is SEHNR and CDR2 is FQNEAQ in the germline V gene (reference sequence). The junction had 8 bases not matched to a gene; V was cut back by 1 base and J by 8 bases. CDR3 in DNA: TGTGCCAGCAGCTTAGAGGGAGGCGGGAGTGATGAGCAGTTCTTC. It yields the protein CASSLEGGGSDEQFF.

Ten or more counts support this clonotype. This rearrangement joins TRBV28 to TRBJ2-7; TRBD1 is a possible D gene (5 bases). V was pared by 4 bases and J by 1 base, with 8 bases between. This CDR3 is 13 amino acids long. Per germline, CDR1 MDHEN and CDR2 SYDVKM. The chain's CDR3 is CASSSRASYEQYF. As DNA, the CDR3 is TGTGCCAGCAGTTCCAGGGCTTCCTACGAGCAGTACTTC.